Below are 26 T cell receptor beta chains sequenced from a single sample in a study of blood T cells in healthy people across ages. Through a sample-barcoded 5' primer and a J-beta primer mix, a second PCR was run for 7 to 11 cycles. From the 5' RACE reads, TCRdb called clonotypes with MiXCR, one entry per CDR3 protein. Of approximately 960,000 distinct CDR3 sequences detected, 25% to 30% appear once; the ten largest clones hold 10%. Another study also made use of these data, one on T cells of mothers and their children.

The sequenced material came from blood. Receptors were obtained from a woman aged 40 to 49 in good health.

J is TRBJ2-3 and V is TRBV9; TRBD2 might be the D (6 bases). Between the trimmed V and J ends, which lost 0 bases and 2 bases, there was a span of 13 bases. The germline gives CDR1 SGDLS, CDR2 YYNGEE. The CDR3 length is 16 residues. The CDR3 DNA reads TGTGCCAGCAGCGTAGTAGGGTGGGGACTCACAGATACGCAGTATTTT. Amino acid sequence: CASSVVGWGLTDTQYF.

This clonotype appeared a few times. This chain connects TRBV27 to TRBJ1-6; D is uncertain. CDR1 is MNHEY and CDR2 is SMNVEV in the germline V gene (reference sequence). This CDR3 spans 15 amino acids. V was shortened by 0 bases and J by 4 bases, with 7 bases between the two germline ends. Written as DNA, the CDR3 is TGTGCCAGCAGTTTATCATTTGGGTATAATTCACCCCTCCACTTT. It yields the protein CASSLSFGYNSPLHF.

This clonotype has at least ten counts. V and J are TRBV20-1 and TRBJ2-3; D uncertain. The germline V gene has CDR1 DFQATT and CDR2 SNEGSKA (reference sequence). V lost 3 bases and J lost 2, with 6 bases in between. The CDR3 extends over 12 amino acids. CDR3 nucleotides: TGCAGTGCTAGGTCTATCACAGATACGCAGTATTTT. Its translation: CSARSITDTQYF.

This clonotype has more than one count but fewer than ten. The rearrangement uses TRBV7-2 and TRBJ2-5, with 11 bases lining up with TRBD2. Germline assignment: CDR1 SGHTA and CDR2 FQGNSA. The CDR3 covers 15 residues. V lost 5 bases, J lost 2 bases, and 4 bases stayed unmatched. The DNA of the CDR3 is TGTGCCAGCAGCGTAAGACTAGCGGGGCAAGAGACCCAGTACTTC. Translation gives CASSVRLAGQETQYF.

The J gene is TRBJ1-4, the V gene TRBV5-1; possible D gene TRBD1, 5 bases. Trimming took 5 bases from V and 7 from J, leaving 15 bases between them. The CDR3 runs 14 residues. Germline V gene lookup returns CDR1 SGHRS and CDR2 YFSETQ. The CDR3 DNA reads TGCGCCAGCAGTCAGGGAATTTCAGGTGAAAAACTGTTTTTT. It is translated as CASSQGISGEKLFF. The whole variable domain, remainder taken from reference TRBV5-1 and TRBJ1-4, is KAGVTQTPRYLIKTRGQQVTLSCSPISGHRSVSWYQQTPGQGLQFLFEYFSETQRNKGNFPGRFSGRQFSNSRSEMNVSTLELGDSALYLCASSQGISGEKLFFGSGTQLSVL.

This rearrangement joins TRBV29-1 to TRBJ1-4; a possible D gene is TRBD1 (5 bases). The CDR3 is 14 residues long. Trimming left V 3 bases short and J 3 bases short, with 11 bases between. Germline CDR1 and CDR2: SQVTM and ANQGSEA. As DNA, the CDR3 is TGCAGCGTTGATGGGGGGGTAGCTAATGAAAAACTGTTTTTT. Translation gives CSVDGGVANEKLFF.

The gene calls are TRBV12-3 or TRBV12-4 and TRBJ2-1; 13 nucleotides agree with TRBD2. V dropped 6 bases and J dropped 5; count of bases not matched to a gene: 7. CDR3 length: 16 residues. As DNA, the CDR3 is TGTGCCAGCAGCCGAACTAGCGGGAGGGCCCACAATGAGCAGTTCTTC. Protein product: CASSRTSGRAHNEQFF.

This clonotype was seen ten or more times. The chain uses TRBV6-1 and TRBJ2-4; tentative D call: TRBD1 (6 bases). Germline CDR1 is MNHNS and CDR2 is SASEGT. The length of the CDR3 is 15 residues. The ends were cut back, 4 bases at V and 6 bases at J, with 16 bases in the middle. CDR3 residues: CASSGEGDWGNIQYF. The CDR3, as DNA: TGTGCCAGCAGTGGAGAGGGGGATTGGGGAAACATTCAGTACTTC.

Many counts were recorded for this clonotype. The chain recombines TRBV28 with TRBJ2-7, with 8 nucleotides matching TRBD1. Germline V lookup: CDR1 MDHEN, CDR2 SYDVKM. The CDR3 length is 14 residues. V gave up 7 bases and J gave up 4 bases; unmatched junction bases: 9. The CDR3 here is CASTLPGQVYEQYF. The CDR3, as DNA: TGTGCCAGCACCCTACCGGGACAGGTATACGAGCAGTACTTC.

This clonotype was seen only a few times. The chain recombines TRBV30 with TRBJ1-2; D not certain. CDR3 size: 15 residues. Trimming shortened V by 3 bases and J by 3 bases, and 17 bases separated the two germline ends. Germline CDR1 GTSNPN, CDR2 SVGIG (reference sequence). The CDR3 loop is CAWRFGPYGDYGYTF. In DNA, the CDR3 is TGTGCCTGGAGATTCGGACCTTACGGGGACTATGGCTACACCTTC.

This clonotype was counted ten times or more. The chain links TRBV7-2 to TRBJ2-7; 11 bases map to TRBD1. Trimming at V came to 4 bases and at J to 1 base, leaving 3 bases not matched to a gene. The CDR3 totals 15 residues. Germline V gene lookup returns CDR1 SGHTA and CDR2 FQGNSA. CDR3 bases: TGTGCCAGCAGCTCCGGGACAGGGGGTTCCTACGAGCAGTACTTC. Its translation is CASSSGTGGSYEQYF.

This clonotype was recorded a few times. The gene calls are TRBV7-2 and TRBJ2-1; a weak D match, TRBD1 (6 bases). V was trimmed by 2 bases and J by 2 bases, leaving 13 bases between them. Germline assignment: CDR1 SGHTA and CDR2 FQGNSA. This CDR3 comprises 16 residues. In nucleotides, the CDR3 is TGTGCCAGCAGCTTATCGGCAGGGGCTACCTACAATGAGCAGTTCTTC. Its protein is CASSLSAGATYNEQFF.

In regard to this clonotype: This may be a read error: a much more frequent sequence differs by one nucleotide. The CDR3 region has the DNA TGTGCCAGTGTCGCTAGAGATGGCTACACCTTC. Translating gives CASVARDGYTF. The chain joins TRBV5-6 to TRBJ1-2; no firm D call. This CDR3 spans 11 amino acids. Deletions cut 8 bases from V and 6 bases from J, with 11 bases between. Germline CDR1 is SGHDT and CDR2 is YYEEEE. Drawing the rest from reference TRBV5-6 and TRBJ1-2, the complete variable domain is DAGVTQSPTHLIKTRGQQVTLRCSPKSGHDTVSWYQQALGQGPQFIFQYYEEEERQRGNFPDRFSGHQFPNYSSELNVNALLLGDSALYLCASVARDGYTFGSGTRLTVV.

This clonotype appeared many times. The chain employs TRBV4-1 and TRBJ2-7; 9 bases are shared with TRBD1. The CDR3 covers 17 residues. The V gene's germline CDR1 is MGHRA and CDR2 YSYEKL. The trim removed 0 bases at V and 1 base at J, leaving 7 bases unmatched. DNA of the CDR3: TGCGCCAGCAGCCAAGATCGGGGGACAGGGTTTTCCTACGAGCAGTACTTC. It encodes CASSQDRGTGFSYEQYF.

The J gene is TRBJ1-5, the V gene TRBV4-1, with TRBD1 matching over 10 bases. Trimming cost V 0 bases and J 1 base; bases outside gene matches: 6. Per the germline V gene, CDR1 is MGHRA and CDR2 is YSYEKL. The CDR3 sequence is 18 residues long. The CDR3 nucleotides read TGCGCCAGCAGCCAAGAACCCCGGACAGGGGGAAGCAATCAGCCCCAGCATTTT. It codes for CASSQEPRTGGSNQPQHF.

The rearrangement links TRBV5-1 to TRBJ1-2, with 7 bases fitting TRBD1. Per germline, CDR1 SGHRS and CDR2 YFSETQ. Trimming took 0 bases from V and 6 from J; bases not matched to a gene: 5. The CDR3 covers 14 residues. The CDR3 DNA follows: TGCGCCAGCAGCTTGGCCGGGACAGCTAATGGCTACACCTTC. Its translation is CASSLAGTANGYTF.

The rearrangement joins TRBV20-1 to TRBJ1-6, with TRBD1 as a possible D gene (5 bases). Looked up from germline, CDR1 is DFQATT and CDR2 is SNEGSKA (reference sequence). V lost 5 bases to trimming and J lost 6 bases, with 14 bases between them. The CDR3 is 14 residues long. This chain's CDR3 is CSALDSPFNSPLHF. The CDR3 DNA follows: TGCAGTGCTCTAGACAGCCCTTTTAATTCACCCCTCCACTTT.

This clonotype was detected a few times. This chain links TRBV28 with TRBJ2-7; D remains unclear. Germline CDR1 is MDHEN and CDR2 is SYDVKM. Between the trimmed V and J ends, which lost 1 base and 3 bases, there was a span of 10 bases. The CDR3 sequence is 14 residues long. CDR3 nucleotides: TGTGCCAGCAGTTTATATTCGATCGGCTACGAGCAGTACTTC. Translating gives CASSLYSIGYEQYF.

This sequence joins TRBV9 and TRBJ1-2; D is uncertain. CDR1 is SGDLS and CDR2 is YYNGEE in the germline V gene. The CDR3 has 14 residues. V shed 0 bases and J shed 8 bases, with 14 bases lying between them. As DNA, the CDR3 is TGTGCCAGCAGCGTAGACGGCGGCCTTCGGGGCTACACCTTC. Translated: CASSVDGGLRGYTF.

The V and J genes are TRBV20-1 and TRBJ2-4; 8 nucleotides align to TRBD1. The J call may be wrong; the DNA end is better matched by TRBJ2-7. Per germline, CDR1 DFQATT and CDR2 SNEGSKA (reference sequence). This CDR3 is built from 16 residues. The CDR3 DNA is TGCAGTGCTAGACCTCGGGTCCACGACAGGGGCAACGAGCAGTACTTC. Its protein product is CSARPRVHDRGNEQYF.

This clonotype has more than one count but fewer than ten. The J gene is TRBJ1-1, the V gene TRBV28; D gene uncertain. Trimming took off 7 bases at V and 7 bases at J, with 13 bases between the two ends. The CDR3 is made up of 12 amino acids. Germline V gene data show CDR1 as MDHEN and CDR2 as SYDVKM. The CDR3 here is CASTSFAGEAFF. In DNA form, the CDR3 reads TGTGCCAGCACCTCGTTTGCGGGTGAAGCTTTCTTT.

Ten or more counts support this clonotype. This chain uses TRBV4-3 with TRBJ1-2; 8 bases map to TRBD1. Germline V gene sequence: CDR1 LGHNA, CDR2 YSLEER. This CDR3 contains 21 residues. With 0 bases clipped from V and 4 bases from J, the junction kept 22 bases outside the gene matches. The CDR3 coding sequence is TGCGCCAGCAGCCAAGATACGGCAAGATCGAAAGCGGGACAGGCGGTCTATGGCTACACCTTC. It codes for CASSQDTARSKAGQAVYGYTF.

This sequence joins TRBV4-1 and TRBJ2-7, with D maybe TRBD1 (6 bases). CDR3 length equals 16 residues. Germline V gene sequence: CDR1 MGHRA, CDR2 YSYEKL. Trimming removed 2 bases at V and 2 bases at J, with 16 bases between. The DNA for the CDR3 is TGCGCCAGCAGCCAACAATCTACGAGGGGGACCTACGAGCAGTACTTC. Encoded protein: CASSQQSTRGTYEQYF.

This clonotype has at least ten counts. The chain combines TRBV5-1 with TRBJ2-7, with D maybe TRBD2 (5 bases). The CDR3 sequence is 14 residues long. Germline assignment: CDR1 SGHRS and CDR2 YFSETQ. The V end lost 0 bases, the J end lost 3 bases, and 10 bases lay between the germline ends. The CDR3 spells CASSLGTGNYEQYF. CDR3 nucleotide sequence: TGCGCCAGCAGCTTGGGAACGGGGAACTACGAGCAGTACTTC.

The sample holds a few counts of this clonotype. The chain joins TRBV3-1 to TRBJ2-1, with D hard to call. V dropped 0 bases and J dropped 5 bases, with 5 bases sitting between them. CDR1 and CDR2 (germline): LGHDT, YNNKEL (reference sequence). The CDR3 spans 13 residues. DNA of the CDR3: TGTGCCAGCAGCCAAGAACAGAACAATGAGCAGTTCTTC. The encoded protein is CASSQEQNNEQFF.

About this clonotype itself: A read error is possible here, since a much larger clone lies one base away. The chain uses TRBV6-5 and TRBJ2-1; tentatively, D is TRBD2 (5 bases). The J call is doubtful: the DNA matches TRBJ2-7 better. Germline assignment: CDR1 MNHEY and CDR2 SVGAGI. CDR3 length equals 13 residues. The CDR3 here is CARGGLSYNEQYF. The CDR3 DNA is TGTGCCAGGGGCGGACTTTCCTACAATGAGCAGTACTTC.